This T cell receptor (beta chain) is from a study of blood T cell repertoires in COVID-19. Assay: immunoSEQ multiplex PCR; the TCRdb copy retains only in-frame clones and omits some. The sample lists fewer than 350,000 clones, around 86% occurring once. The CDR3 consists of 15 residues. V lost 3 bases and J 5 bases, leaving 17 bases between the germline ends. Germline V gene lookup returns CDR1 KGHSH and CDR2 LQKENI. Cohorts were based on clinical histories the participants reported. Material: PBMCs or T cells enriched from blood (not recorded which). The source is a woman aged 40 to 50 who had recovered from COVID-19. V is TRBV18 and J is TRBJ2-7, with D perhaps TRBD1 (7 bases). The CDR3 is CASSPTSQGGHEQYF. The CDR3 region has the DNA TGTGCCAGCTCACCTACATCGCAGGGGGGCCACGAGCAGTACTTC.